This passage covers 29 T cell receptor beta chains from one sample sequenced in a study of T-cell memory formation after mild COVID-19. TCRdb independently ran MiXCR on the 5' RACE reads; one entry per CDR3 protein. The repertoire includes hundreds of thousands of distinct CDR3 sequences, about a sixth of them detected once, and about a fifth sits in the top ten. Sequencing input: PBMCs or a T cell subset sorted from them (not recorded which). These receptors all come from a man aged 18 to 30 who had mild COVID-19 (a few samples of this study predate the infection). Cell type and time point are not known.

This clonotype was recorded a few times. The chain carries TRBV5-1 and TRBJ2-2, with D uncertain. V lost 2 bases, J lost 7 bases, and 6 bases lay in between. The germline V gene encodes CDR1 SGHRS and CDR2 YFSETQ. This CDR3 has 12 amino acids. Here the CDR3 reads CASSFGVGELFF. The CDR3 region has the DNA TGCGCCAGCAGCTTTGGGGTCGGGGAGCTGTTTTTT.

V gene TRBV6-5 combines with J gene TRBJ1-5; tentative D call: TRBD1 (5 bases). The V end was cut by 6 bases, the J end by 0 bases, with 12 bases between. The CDR3 extends over 15 amino acids. Germline V gives CDR1 MNHEY, CDR2 SVGAGI. CDR3 sequence reads: CASRRAGASNQPQHF. The CDR3 DNA reads TGTGCCAGCAGACGCGCCGGGGCTAGCAATCAGCCCCAGCATTTT.

The genes are TRBV7-2 and TRBJ1-1, with D possibly matching TRBD1 (5 bases). This CDR3 is 15 amino acids long. The germline CDR1 and CDR2 sequences are SGHTA and FQGNSA. V was shortened by 4 bases and J by 0 bases, with 12 bases between the two germline ends. CDR3 DNA sequence: TGTGCCAGCAGCTCCAGGGTGGGAATGAACACTGAAGCTTTCTTT. This sequence encodes CASSSRVGMNTEAFF.

The J gene is TRBJ2-2, the V gene TRBV5-5; D unresolved. The germline gives CDR1 SGHKS, CDR2 YYEKEE (reference sequence). Trimming stripped 1 base from V and 1 base from J, with 5 bases between. The CDR3 extends over 14 amino acids. The chain's CDR3 is CASSLSWNTGELFF. In DNA form, the CDR3 reads TGTGCCAGCAGCTTGTCTTGGAACACCGGGGAGCTGTTTTTT.

The J gene is TRBJ1-1, the V gene TRBV5-1; 7 bases line up with TRBD1. Losses at the gene ends were 4 bases for V and 1 base for J; bases not matched to a gene: 10. This CDR3 spans 16 amino acids. CDR1 and CDR2 from the germline V gene are SGHRS and YFSETQ. The CDR3 region has the DNA TGCGCCAGCAGCGGCGAGACAGGGCAACCGAACACTGAAGCTTTCTTT. This gives the protein CASSGETGQPNTEAFF. Using reference TRBV5-1 and TRBJ1-1 for the parts outside the CDR3, the full variable domain is KAGVTQTPRYLIKTRGQQVTLSCSPISGHRSVSWYQQTPGQGLQFLFEYFSETQRNKGNFPGRFSGRQFSNSRSEMNVSTLELGDSALYLCASSGETGQPNTEAFFGQGTRLTVV.

This clonotype appeared once. The CDR3 loop is CASSLDTLRGSGELFF. Here the CDR3 DNA reads TGTGCCAGCAGCTTAGATACCCTGAGGGGTTCCGGGGAGCTGTTTTTT. This chain uses TRBV11-3 with TRBJ2-2; D may correspond to TRBD1 or TRBD2 (5 bases each). This CDR3 has 16 residues. Trimming pared 0 bases from V and 6 bases from J, leaving 14 bases between. Germline-derived CDR1 and CDR2 are SGHNT and YENEEA. Full variable domain (rest looked up from reference TRBV11-3 and TRBJ2-2): EAGVVQSPRYKIIEKKQPVAFWCNPISGHNTLYWYLQNLGQGPELLIRYENEEAVDDSQLPKDRFSAERLKGVDSTLKIQPAELGDSAVYLCASSLDTLRGSGELFFGEGSRLTVL.

The chain links TRBV10-2 to TRBJ2-7, with D possibly TRBD1 on 5 matching bases. CDR1 is WSHSY and CDR2 is SAAADI in the germline V gene. V shed 3 bases and J shed 3 bases, with 18 bases lying between them. This CDR3 region has 16 residues. The DNA of the CDR3 is TGCGCCAGCAGTGAATACTCAGGGCAGGAATACTACGAGCAGTACTTC. It is translated as CASSEYSGQEYYEQYF.

This clonotype has just a few counts. This sequence joins TRBV11-2 and TRBJ2-7; TRBD1 aligns across 8 bases. The germline CDR1 and CDR2 sequences are SGHAT and FQNNGV. The CDR3 extends over 20 amino acids. V lost 3 bases to trimming and J lost 2 bases; unmatched junction nucleotides: 21. CDR3 coding DNA: TGTGCCAGCAGCTTTCTCACTGTAGGGAGTCGAGACAGGGGACCCTACGAGCAGTACTTC. Residues: CASSFLTVGSRDRGPYEQYF.

The chain recombines TRBV11-3 with TRBJ2-1, with D maybe TRBD1 (5 bases). CDR1 SGHNT and CDR2 YENEEA come from the germline V gene. CDR3 length: 14 residues. V lost 5 bases and J 0 bases, leaving 8 bases between the germline ends. DNA for the CDR3: TGTGCCAGCAGCACCGACAGCTCCTACAATGAGCAGTTCTTC. Protein product: CASSTDSSYNEQFF.

The chain has TRBV10-1 and TRBJ2-5, with TRBD1 matching 8 bases. J gave up 5 bases and V 0 bases, and 8 bases lay outside the gene matches. Germline V gives CDR1 WNHNN, CDR2 SYGVQD (reference sequence). This CDR3 comprises 16 residues. The CDR3 DNA follows: TGCGCCAGCAGTGAGTCGACTCGCGGGGACAGGGAGACCCAGTACTTC. Protein product: CASSESTRGDRETQYF.

V is TRBV4-1 and J is TRBJ2-2; D possibly corresponds to TRBD2 (7 bases). The CDR3 loop spans 15 amino acids. Trimming removed 4 bases at V and 7 bases at J, with 16 bases between. Germline CDR1 is MGHRA and CDR2 is YSYEKL. The CDR3 DNA reads TGCGCCAGCAGCCGGGGAGGGGGTGACGTCGGGGAGCTGTTTTTT. Translated, it gives CASSRGGGDVGELFF.

The rearrangement joins TRBV6-6 to TRBJ1-6; D not resolved. The V gene's germline CDR1 is MNHNY and CDR2 SVGAGI (reference sequence). Trimming stripped 6 bases from V and 5 bases from J, with 26 bases between. The CDR3 totals 19 residues. The CDR3 coding sequence is TGTGCCAGCAGCCCGCATGGGAAATTAAGGGTACCGGATAATTCACCCCTCCACTTT. This gives the protein CASSPHGKLRVPDNSPLHF.

The chain links TRBV19 to TRBJ2-6; possibly TRBD1 for D (5 bases). V lost 11 bases and J lost 2, with 13 bases in between. There are 14 residues in the CDR3. Per germline, CDR1 LNHDA and CDR2 SQIVND (reference sequence). CDR3 in amino acids: CASGPRAGANVLTF. DNA for the CDR3: TGTGCCTCGGGCCCCAGGGCTGGGGCCAACGTCCTGACTTTC. Drawing the rest from reference TRBV19 and TRBJ2-6, the complete variable domain is DGGITQSPKYLFRKEGQNVTLSCEQNLNHDAMYWYRQDPGQGLRLIYYSQIVNDFQKGDIAEGYSVSREKKESFPLTVTSAQKNPTAFYLCASGPRAGANVLTFGAGSRLTVL.

This chain joins TRBV24-1 and TRBJ2-3; 9 positions match TRBD2. The CDR3 spans 17 residues. J gave up 0 bases and V 5 bases, and 8 bases lay outside the gene matches. From germline, CDR1 is KGHDR and CDR2 SFDVKD. The CDR3, as DNA: TGTGCCACCAGTGCAACATATCTAGCGGGGAGCACAGATACGCAGTATTTT. Its protein product is CATSATYLAGSTDTQYF.

This clonotype was picked up many times. This chain links TRBV4-3 with TRBJ1-1; D unclear. V shed 1 base and J shed 7 bases, with 10 bases lying between them. The CDR3 contains 13 residues. Germline V lookup: CDR1 LGHNA, CDR2 YSLEER. The CDR3 nucleotides are TGCGCCAGCAGCCAAGGACGAAACGGTGAAGCTTTCTTT. Its protein product is CASSQGRNGEAFF.

In this sample, this clonotype turned up many times. The chain is built from TRBV7-8 and TRBJ1-1; TRBD1 might be the D (5 bases). There are 12 residues in the CDR3. V lost 5 bases, J lost 6 bases, and 10 bases lay in between. CDR1 is SGHVS and CDR2 is FQNEAQ in the germline V gene. The CDR3 region is CASSVDRSEAFF. CDR3 nucleotides: TGTGCCAGCAGCGTTGACAGATCTGAAGCTTTCTTT.

V gene TRBV7-2 combines with J gene TRBJ2-1; no reliable D call. Germline CDR1 reads SGHTA; CDR2 reads FQGNSA. The CDR3 extends over 11 amino acids. The V and J ends lost 8 bases and 8 bases respectively, with 10 bases between them. CDR3 in amino acids: CASVVVDEQFF. The CDR3 DNA reads TGTGCCAGCGTAGTAGTGGATGAGCAGTTCTTC.

There are a few counts of this clonotype. This chain uses TRBV12-3 or TRBV12-4 with TRBJ2-3; 7 bases agree with TRBD2. Germline trimming cut 5 bases from V and 2 bases from J; bases unmatched to any gene: 10. The CDR3 consists of 16 residues. The CDR3 loop is CASSPAGLAVTDTQYF. The CDR3 DNA sequence: TGTGCCAGCAGTCCCGCCGGGCTAGCGGTCACAGATACGCAGTATTTT.

V gene TRBV6-2 or TRBV6-3 combines with J gene TRBJ2-1, with 10 nucleotides matching TRBD2. J lost 4 bases, V lost 2 bases, and 2 bases had no gene match. This CDR3 is built from 15 residues. The germline gives CDR1 MNHEY, CDR2 SVGEGT. CDR3 nucleotides: TGTGCCAGCAGTTACCCACTAGCGGGGTACAATGAGCAGTTCTTC. This sequence encodes CASSYPLAGYNEQFF.

This chain links TRBV5-4 with TRBJ1-2; D is perhaps TRBD1 (6 bases). The CDR3 runs 11 residues. V was trimmed by 2 bases and J by 10 bases, leaving 9 bases between them. Germline-derived CDR1 and CDR2 are SGHNT and YYREEE (reference sequence). CDR3 nucleotide sequence: TGTGCCAGCAGCTTACAGGGAACCTACACCTTC. It specifies CASSLQGTYTF. Looking up the rest from reference TRBV5-4 and TRBJ1-2 gives the full variable domain: ETGVTQSPTHLIKTRGQQVTLRCSSQSGHNTVSWYQQALGQGPQFIFQYYREEENGRGNFPPRFSGLQFPNYSSELNVNALELDDSALYLCASSLQGTYTFGSGTRLTVV.

J is TRBJ2-1 and V is TRBV10-3; the D gene is possibly TRBD2 (5 bases). From germline, CDR1 is ENHRY and CDR2 SYGVKD. This CDR3 region has 12 residues. V was shortened by 6 bases and J by 4 bases, with 7 bases between the two germline ends. The chain's CDR3 is CAIRDWYNEQFF. The CDR3 DNA is TGTGCCATCAGGGACTGGTACAATGAGCAGTTCTTC.

The rearrangement uses TRBV29-1 and TRBJ2-3; 9 bases align to TRBD2. The CDR3 has 14 residues. The germline V gene encodes CDR1 SQVTM and CDR2 ANQGSEA. The V segment lost 4 bases and the J segment 4 bases; nucleotides outside the gene matches: 6. The CDR3 DNA reads TGCAGCGTTGGAGCGGGGGGAGGGGCAGATACGCAGTATTTT. It specifies CSVGAGGGADTQYF.

The chain is built from TRBV6-5 and TRBJ2-5; D is possibly TRBD1 (6 bases). This CDR3 has 15 amino acids. The V gene lost 5 bases and the J gene lost 1 base, with 14 bases spanning the gap. Germline CDR1 is MNHEY and CDR2 is SVGAGI. In nucleotides, the CDR3 is TGTGCCAGCAGTCCCGGGACATACTTCCAAGAGACCCAGTACTTC. Translating gives CASSPGTYFQETQYF.

The chain combines TRBV16 with TRBJ2-3; the match to TRBD2 covers 7 bases. The CDR3 covers 15 residues. Germline V gene lookup returns CDR1 KGHSY and CDR2 FQNENV. V lost 2 bases to trimming and J lost 0 bases; unmatched junction nucleotides: 2. The CDR3 is CASSQGTISTDTQYF. DNA for the CDR3: TGTGCCAGCAGCCAAGGGACTATTAGCACAGATACGCAGTATTTT.

This sequence joins TRBV29-1 and TRBJ1-2; D ambiguous. The V end was cut by 8 bases, the J end by 8 bases, with 15 bases between. Germline CDR1 reads SQVTM; CDR2 reads ANQGSEA. CDR3 length: 11 residues. The DNA of the CDR3 is TGCAGCACCTCTTTCGAGGAAGGCTACACCTTC. As protein: CSTSFEEGYTF.

CDR3 in DNA: TGTGCCAGCAGCGGCCGTTTGGGGGTAGCCAAAAACATTCAGTACTTC. This sequence encodes CASSGRLGVAKNIQYF. The chain is built from TRBV11-3 and TRBJ2-4; D tentatively reads TRBD1 or TRBD2 (5 bases each). The CDR3 consists of 16 residues. The germline gives CDR1 SGHNT, CDR2 YENEEA. Trimming pared 5 bases from V and 0 bases from J, leaving 14 bases between.

The chain couples TRBV7-9 to TRBJ1-2; D remains unclear. V lost 5 bases and J 8 bases, leaving 9 bases between the germline ends. This CDR3 contains 11 residues. Germline values: CDR1 SEHNR, CDR2 FQNEAQ (reference sequence). The CDR3 DNA sequence: TGTGCCAGCAGCCAGACCGGGGGCTACACCTTC. Its protein is CASSQTGGYTF.

This chain joins TRBV18 and TRBJ1-1; the D is unclear. The germline V and J ends were trimmed by 2 bases and 7 bases, with 11 bases remaining between them. CDR1 and CDR2 from the germline V gene are KGHSH and LQKENI. The CDR3 runs 13 residues. The CDR3 nucleotides are TGTGCCAGCTCACCAGTGAGGGAGGGTGAAGCTTTCTTT. This codes for CASSPVREGEAFF.

This clonotype was found many times. The chain couples TRBV27 to TRBJ1-5, with D possibly matching TRBD1 (5 bases). CDR1 is MNHEY and CDR2 is SMNVEV in the germline V gene (reference sequence). This CDR3 comprises 13 residues. Trimming left V 3 bases short and J 7 bases short, with 10 bases between. The CDR3 DNA sequence: TGTGCCAGCAGTTTCGGGAGGGACCAGCCCCAGCATTTT. Protein product: CASSFGRDQPQHF.